The rows below give T cell receptor beta chains drawn from one sample of a study of blood T cell repertoires in COVID-19. The method was immunoSEQ multiplex PCR; TCRdb's version includes in-frame clones alone and lacks a portion of them. The sample yields 240,000 or so clones, about 79% seen once. Sequenced material: peripheral blood. All receptors come from an elderly woman with acute or convalescent COVID-19. The CDR3 runs from the conserved cysteine through the conserved F or W. The order of the fields is CDR3 DNA, CDR3 protein, clone size, D gene, J gene, V gene, CDR3 length. A D gene is named only where the DNA matches it firmly. Some rows mark clone size as missing; the rest say once, few, many or name a class of expanded clone.

cdr3_nt: TGCGCCAGCAGCTTGGGAGCGGGGGGGAAAGAGACCCAGTACTTC; cdr3_aa: CASSLGAGGKETQYF; clone_size: many; d_call: TRBD2; j_call: TRBJ2-5; v_call: TRBV5-1; cdr3_length: 15
cdr3_nt: TGTGCCAGTAGTCGCGGGACAGGGAGCAACACCGGGGAGCTGTTTTTT; cdr3_aa: CASSRGTGSNTGELFF; clone_size: -; d_call: TRBD1; j_call: TRBJ2-2; v_call: TRBV19; cdr3_length: 16
cdr3_nt: TGTGCCAGCGGACAGGGGAGCGCTGGAAACACCATATATTTT; cdr3_aa: CASGQGSAGNTIYF; clone_size: -; d_call: TRBD1; j_call: TRBJ1-3; v_call: TRBV28; cdr3_length: 14
cdr3_nt: TGTGCCAGCATCCTCTCAACAGGGTTAAACACTGAAGCTTTCTTT; cdr3_aa: CASILSTGLNTEAFF; clone_size: -; d_call: -; j_call: TRBJ1-1; v_call: TRBV28; cdr3_length: 15
cdr3_nt: TGTGCCAGCAGCTTGGCCCCAGGGACAGGCGGTAATTCACCCCTCCACTTT; cdr3_aa: CASSLAPGTGGNSPLHF; clone_size: -; d_call: TRBD1; j_call: TRBJ1-6; v_call: TRBV5-4; cdr3_length: 17
cdr3_nt: TGTGCCAGCAGCTTGGCCGAGGCAGGGGTTTATGTGCAGCCCCAGCATTTT; cdr3_aa: CASSLAEAGVYVQPQHF; clone_size: -; d_call: -; j_call: TRBJ1-5; v_call: TRBV5-8; cdr3_length: 17
cdr3_nt: TGTGCCAGCAGAAGGACAGGGGGCGCAGAAAAACTGTTTTTT; cdr3_aa: CASRRTGGAEKLFF; clone_size: -; d_call: TRBD1; j_call: TRBJ1-4; v_call: TRBV27; cdr3_length: 14
cdr3_nt: TGCGCCAGCAGCTTGTTCCGCAGCCAAGAGACCCAGTACTTC; cdr3_aa: CASSLFRSQETQYF; clone_size: -; d_call: -; j_call: TRBJ2-5; v_call: TRBV5-1; cdr3_length: 14
cdr3_nt: TGTGCCAGCAGCCGACAGGGGACTGAAGCTTTCTTT; cdr3_aa: CASSRQGTEAFF; clone_size: -; d_call: TRBD1; j_call: TRBJ1-1; v_call: TRBV11-1; cdr3_length: 12
cdr3_nt: TGTGCCAGCAGTGAAGTGGGCGGGATATATGGCTACACCTTC; cdr3_aa: CASSEVGGIYGYTF; clone_size: -; d_call: -; j_call: TRBJ1-2; v_call: TRBV2; cdr3_length: 14
cdr3_nt: TGTGCCAGCAGCCCCTCCCCCTCCGGTTCGCAGTATTTT; cdr3_aa: CASSPSPSGSQYF; clone_size: once; d_call: -; j_call: TRBJ2-3; v_call: TRBV9; cdr3_length: 13
cdr3_nt: TGTGCCAGCAGGACCGGGGGGACGATCTACGAGCAGTACTTC; cdr3_aa: CASRTGGTIYEQYF; clone_size: -; d_call: TRBD2; j_call: TRBJ2-7; v_call: TRBV28; cdr3_length: 14
cdr3_nt: TGTGCCATCAGTGAAAGGGACAGTCACTATCAGCCCCAGCATTTT; cdr3_aa: CAISERDSHYQPQHF; clone_size: -; d_call: TRBD1; j_call: TRBJ1-5; v_call: TRBV10-3; cdr3_length: 15
cdr3_nt: TGCGCCAGCAGCTCTGGACTAATCAACTACGAGCAGTACTTC; cdr3_aa: CASSSGLINYEQYF; clone_size: -; d_call: -; j_call: TRBJ2-7; v_call: TRBV5-1; cdr3_length: 14
cdr3_nt: TGTGCCAGCAGTTTAATAGTTGGACAGGGAACCCGCCTAAAACTGTTTTTT; cdr3_aa: CASSLIVGQGTRLKLFF; clone_size: -; d_call: TRBD1; j_call: TRBJ1-4; v_call: TRBV27; cdr3_length: 17
cdr3_nt: TGTGCCAGCAGCTTAGCCGGGGGGCCGGGTGAAAAACTGTTTTTT; cdr3_aa: CASSLAGGPGEKLFF; clone_size: -; d_call: -; j_call: TRBJ1-4; v_call: TRBV7-3; cdr3_length: 15
cdr3_nt: TGTGCCAGCAGCAATCCCCTAGCGGGGGAGGTCACCGGGGAGCTGTTTTTT; cdr3_aa: CASSNPLAGEVTGELFF; clone_size: -; d_call: -; j_call: TRBJ2-2; v_call: TRBV21-1; cdr3_length: 17
cdr3_nt: TGTGCCAGCAGTTCACATCTCTACGAGCAGTACTTC; cdr3_aa: CASSSHLYEQYF; clone_size: few; d_call: -; j_call: TRBJ2-7; v_call: TRBV28; cdr3_length: 12
cdr3_nt: TGTGCCAGCAGCTTATGGGGGCTCGGAGAAAAACTGTTTTTT; cdr3_aa: CASSLWGLGEKLFF; clone_size: -; d_call: -; j_call: TRBJ1-4; v_call: TRBV7-9; cdr3_length: 14
cdr3_nt: TGTGCCAGCAGTGAACTTCCCCTGGGAGGTGGGGGCTACACCTTC; cdr3_aa: CASSELPLGGGGYTF; clone_size: -; d_call: -; j_call: TRBJ1-2; v_call: TRBV6-1; cdr3_length: 15
cdr3_nt: TGTGCCAGCAGCTTTGCCCAGGGTTACGAGCAGTACTTC; cdr3_aa: CASSFAQGYEQYF; clone_size: once; d_call: -; j_call: TRBJ2-7; v_call: TRBV7-2; cdr3_length: 13
cdr3_nt: TGTGCCAGCAGCTTTCAGGGAGGTACTCGCACAGATACGCAGTATTTT; cdr3_aa: CASSFQGGTRTDTQYF; clone_size: -; d_call: -; j_call: TRBJ2-3; v_call: TRBV11-2; cdr3_length: 16
cdr3_nt: TGTGCCAGCAGTTTTGGGCGACAGGGGGTCGGCACCGGGGAGCTGTTTTTT; cdr3_aa: CASSFGRQGVGTGELFF; clone_size: -; d_call: TRBD1; j_call: TRBJ2-2; v_call: TRBV28; cdr3_length: 17
cdr3_nt: TGTGCCACCAGTGAACCCGGGACTGGCTATATCGGGGAGCTGTTTTTT; cdr3_aa: CATSEPGTGYIGELFF; clone_size: few; d_call: -; j_call: TRBJ2-2; v_call: TRBV24-1; cdr3_length: 16
cdr3_nt: TGTGCCAGCAGCAAAGGGACAGACTACGAGCAGTACTTC; cdr3_aa: CASSKGTDYEQYF; clone_size: -; d_call: TRBD1; j_call: TRBJ2-7; v_call: TRBV28; cdr3_length: 13
cdr3_nt: TGTGCCAGCAGTGAGTTTTCAGGTTCACCCCTCCACTTT; cdr3_aa: CASSEFSGSPLHF; clone_size: -; d_call: -; j_call: TRBJ1-6; v_call: TRBV25-1; cdr3_length: 13
cdr3_nt: TGTGCCAGCAGCCAATCTACTACGGGAGGTTCACCCCTCCACTTT; cdr3_aa: CASSQSTTGGSPLHF; clone_size: -; d_call: -; j_call: TRBJ1-6; v_call: TRBV3-1/TRBV3-2; cdr3_length: 15
cdr3_nt: TGTGCCAGCAGTTTAGAGGGGGCAGGGGGAAACACCATATATTTT; cdr3_aa: CASSLEGAGGNTIYF; clone_size: -; d_call: TRBD1; j_call: TRBJ1-3; v_call: TRBV28; cdr3_length: 15
cdr3_nt: TGTGCCAGCAGTTACCCCGAGACAGGATACCGAGCGAACCTTTATAATTCACCCCTCCACTTT; cdr3_aa: CASSYPETGYRANLYNSPLHF; clone_size: few; d_call: -; j_call: TRBJ1-6; v_call: TRBV6-2/TRBV6-3; cdr3_length: 21
cdr3_nt: TGTGCCAGCAGCTTGGGGGGCGGCGCTTATGGCTACACCTTC; cdr3_aa: CASSLGGGAYGYTF; clone_size: few; d_call: -; j_call: TRBJ1-2; v_call: TRBV5-4; cdr3_length: 14
cdr3_nt: TGTGCCAGCAGCAACACAGGAACTAATGAAAAACTGTTTTTT; cdr3_aa: CASSNTGTNEKLFF; clone_size: -; d_call: -; j_call: TRBJ1-4; v_call: TRBV28; cdr3_length: 14
cdr3_nt: TGTGCCAGCTCACCAGGACAGATTCGACCAGAAAAACTGTTTTTT; cdr3_aa: CASSPGQIRPEKLFF; clone_size: -; d_call: -; j_call: TRBJ1-4; v_call: TRBV18; cdr3_length: 15
cdr3_nt: TGTGCCAGTAGCTCCGGACAGGCAGGGACCGCCGGTTACGAGCAGTACTTC; cdr3_aa: CASSSGQAGTAGYEQYF; clone_size: -; d_call: TRBD1; j_call: TRBJ2-7; v_call: TRBV19; cdr3_length: 17
cdr3_nt: TGTGCCACTCCCAGGGGCCCTTCTAACTATGGCTACACCTTC; cdr3_aa: CATPRGPSNYGYTF; clone_size: -; d_call: -; j_call: TRBJ1-2; v_call: TRBV28; cdr3_length: 14
cdr3_nt: TGTGCCAGTGGCGGGGGCCCACTAACCTACAATGAGCAGTTCTTC; cdr3_aa: CASGGGPLTYNEQFF; clone_size: -; d_call: -; j_call: TRBJ2-1; v_call: TRBV19; cdr3_length: 15
cdr3_nt: TGTGCCAGCAGTCAAATAAGGGGGGGGGAGCTGTTTTTT; cdr3_aa: CASSQIRGGELFF; clone_size: -; d_call: -; j_call: TRBJ2-2; v_call: TRBV2; cdr3_length: 13
cdr3_nt: TGTGCCAGTAGCCCCGACAGACTCTATAATTCACCCCTCCACTTT; cdr3_aa: CASSPDRLYNSPLHF; clone_size: -; d_call: -; j_call: TRBJ1-6; v_call: TRBV19; cdr3_length: 15
cdr3_nt: TGTGCCAGCAGTTACCCCCCCCAGAACACTGAAGCTTTCTTT; cdr3_aa: CASSYPPQNTEAFF; clone_size: few; d_call: -; j_call: TRBJ1-1; v_call: TRBV6-5; cdr3_length: 14
cdr3_nt: TGTGCCAGCAGCCTTGGACAGGGGAGTGAAAAACTGTTTTTT; cdr3_aa: CASSLGQGSEKLFF; clone_size: -; d_call: TRBD1; j_call: TRBJ1-4; v_call: TRBV7-9; cdr3_length: 14
cdr3_nt: TGTGCCAGCAGCTTAGCGGGACAGGGGTTCACCGGGGAGCTGTTTTTT; cdr3_aa: CASSLAGQGFTGELFF; clone_size: -; d_call: TRBD1; j_call: TRBJ2-2; v_call: TRBV11-2; cdr3_length: 16
cdr3_nt: TGTGCCAGCTCACTGGACAGGGACACCTACGAGCAGTACTTC; cdr3_aa: CASSLDRDTYEQYF; clone_size: -; d_call: TRBD1; j_call: TRBJ2-7; v_call: TRBV18; cdr3_length: 14
cdr3_nt: TGTGCCAGCAGTGCGGGAGGGTTGGGTTCTGGAAACACCATATATTTT; cdr3_aa: CASSAGGLGSGNTIYF; clone_size: -; d_call: -; j_call: TRBJ1-3; v_call: TRBV6-1; cdr3_length: 16
cdr3_nt: TGTGCCAGTAGTTGGCCAGGGTACACAGATACGCAGTATTTT; cdr3_aa: CASSWPGYTDTQYF; clone_size: -; d_call: -; j_call: TRBJ2-3; v_call: TRBV19; cdr3_length: 14
cdr3_nt: TGTGCCAGCAGCCAATACAGGGGCAACTATGGCTACACCTTC; cdr3_aa: CASSQYRGNYGYTF; clone_size: -; d_call: TRBD1; j_call: TRBJ1-2; v_call: TRBV3-1/TRBV3-2; cdr3_length: 14
cdr3_nt: TGCGCCAGCAGCGTGGACAGGGGGAGCGGCTACACCTTC; cdr3_aa: CASSVDRGSGYTF; clone_size: -; d_call: TRBD1; j_call: TRBJ1-2; v_call: TRBV5-1; cdr3_length: 13
cdr3_nt: TGTGCCAGCAGCCAGTGGGGCGACGACAATCAGCCCCAGCATTTT; cdr3_aa: CASSQWGDDNQPQHF; clone_size: -; d_call: -; j_call: TRBJ1-5; v_call: TRBV7-9; cdr3_length: 15
cdr3_nt: TGTGCCAGCAGCCTCCTCGGGACAGGGTTTAATGAAAAACTGTTTTTT; cdr3_aa: CASSLLGTGFNEKLFF; clone_size: -; d_call: TRBD1; j_call: TRBJ1-4; v_call: TRBV7-9; cdr3_length: 16
cdr3_nt: TGTGCCAGCAGCCCCTATCGAAGCCCGGATAATTCACCCCTCCACTTT; cdr3_aa: CASSPYRSPDNSPLHF; clone_size: -; d_call: -; j_call: TRBJ1-6; v_call: TRBV13; cdr3_length: 16